This is a list of T cell receptor beta chains from one sample in a study of T cell repertoires in cytomegalovirus infection. TCRdb redid the calling of the reads with MiXCR, one entry per CDR3 protein. The sample lists roughly 280,000 distinct CDR3 sequences; about an eighth were seen once. What was sequenced was PBMCs. The receptors here all came from a human donor in good health (CMV status not recorded). Some clones in this sample may be carry-over from other donors' samples. Both conserved end residues are part of each CDR3. The D gene is left open where the match is weak. For some rows the clone size is stated as once, few or many, or as a class when expanded; others skip it.

>NA|TRBJ2-2|NA|TRBV6-6
TGTGCCAGCAGTTACTATGGAGGCCGTACCGGGGAGCTGTTTTTT
CASSYYGGRTGELFF
>many|TRBJ2-1|NA|TRBV7-2
TGTGCCAGCAGCTACGAGCAGTTCTTC
CASSYEQFF
>NA|TRBJ1-1|NA|TRBV2
TGTGCCAGCAAATTTCTGTATATGAACACTGAAGCTTTCTTT
CASKFLYMNTEAFF
>few|TRBJ2-6|NA|TRBV19
TGTGCCAGTAGTCTCCGTGCAGGGACGGACGGGGCCAACGTCCTGACTTTC
CASSLRAGTDGANVLTF
>NA|TRBJ2-5|TRBD1|TRBV2
TGTGCCAGCAGACAACAGACAGGGGGCCAAGAGACCCAGTACTTC
CASRQQTGGQETQYF
>many|TRBJ2-3|TRBD2|TRBV11-2
TGTGCCAGCAGCCAGGGACTAGCGGGAGGGCCTACGCAGTATTTT
CASSQGLAGGPTQYF
>many|TRBJ2-2|TRBD1|TRBV7-3
TGTGCCTCCCGACCAAACCAGGGGGCCACCGGGGAGCTGTTTTTT
CASRPNQGATGELFF
>NA|TRBJ1-1|NA|TRBV20-1
TGCAGTGCTAGAAGGGCTAAGGGCACTGAAGCTTTCTTT
CSARRAKGTEAFF
>few|TRBJ2-1|TRBD2|TRBV20-1
TGCAGTGCTCCTAGCGGTAACTACAATGAGCAGTTCTTC
CSAPSGNYNEQFF
>few|TRBJ2-7|NA|TRBV12-3/TRBV12-4
TGTGCCAGCAGCTGGCGAAGGGGGGGCGAGCAGTACTTC
CASSWRRGGEQYF
>many|TRBJ2-7|NA|TRBV25-1
TGTGCCAGCAGTGATTCCCTTCTGTCCTACGAGCAGTACTTC
CASSDSLLSYEQYF
>NA|TRBJ1-1|NA|TRBV18
TGTGCCAGCTCACCAGGATTTCAAGGTGAAGCTTTCTTT
CASSPGFQGEAFF
>many|TRBJ2-7|NA|TRBV7-9
TGTGCCAGCAGCTTAATAGGGTACGAGCAGTACTTC
CASSLIGYEQYF
>NA|TRBJ2-5|TRBD2|TRBV6-5
TGTGCCAGCAGTGGTGGGACTAGCGGGGTTAAGTACTTC
CASSGGTSGVKYF
>many|TRBJ2-4|NA|TRBV6-2/TRBV6-3
TGTGCCAGCAGAAGTAGCCTCAAAAACATTCAGTACTTC
CASRSSLKNIQYF
>many|TRBJ1-1|NA|TRBV7-3
TGTGCCAGCAGCTTAAGAGCAGGGACCAACACTGAAGCTTTCTTT
CASSLRAGTNTEAFF
>many|TRBJ1-1|TRBD1|TRBV12-3/TRBV12-4
TGTGCCAGCAGTCCTGACAGGGTTAACATTGAAGCTTTCTTT
CASSPDRVNIEAFF
>many|TRBJ1-5|NA|TRBV28
TGTGCCAGCAGTTCCCCAGACAGGTTCGCGAATCAGCCCCAGCATTTT
CASSSPDRFANQPQHF
>NA|TRBJ1-1|TRBD1|TRBV18
TGTGCCAGCTCACAGGGGGCTGACACTGAAGCTTTCTTT
CASSQGADTEAFF
>few|TRBJ1-5|NA|TRBV3-1
TGTGCCAGCAGCCAAGTGAGGAATCAGCCCCAGCATTTT
CASSQVRNQPQHF
>many|TRBJ2-7|NA|TRBV10-3
TGTGCCATCAGTGATCAGGGAGGAAAATCCTACGAGCAGTACTTC
CAISDQGGKSYEQYF
>many|TRBJ2-7|NA|TRBV7-6
TGTGCCAGCAGCTTAGATATCTACGAGCAGTACTTC
CASSLDIYEQYF
>NA|TRBJ1-5|NA|TRBV12-3/TRBV12-4
TGTGCCAGCAGTTTCAGGACTACGGGGCAGCCCCAGCATTTT
CASSFRTTGQPQHF
>few|TRBJ2-5|TRBD2|TRBV5-1
TGCGCCAGCAGCTGGGGGTCGGGCAGCGGGGGAGAGACCCAGTACTTC
CASSWGSGSGGETQYF
>NA|TRBJ2-2|NA|TRBV19
TGTGCCAGTAGTGTCGGGGGAGCAAGCACCGGGGAGCTGGTTTTT
CASSVGGASTGELVF